This entry features one T cell receptor beta chain sequence. The data were obtained in a study of PD-L1 blockade in urothelial cancer. The wider study: Counts from blood samples showed a median of roughly 150,000 T cells.

Sequencing used immunoSEQ multiplex PCR; TCRdb keeps in-frame clones, though not all of them. The top ten clones hold 3% to 4% of a sample with under 40,000 clones, about 90% of them seen once. The germline gives CDR1 SGHTA, CDR2 FQGNSA. Trimming removed 8 bases from V and 4 bases from J, with 25 bases in between. This CDR3 region has 17 residues. The sequencing used PBMCs, collected around atezolizumab (anti-PD-L1) treatment. The receptor was derived from a man aged 45-60 years with urothelial cancer. This chain links TRBV7-2 with TRBJ2-3; a possible D gene is TRBD2 (6 bases). The chain's CDR3 is CASRTNPSASRADTQYF. The CDR3 DNA sequence: TGTGCCAGCCGCACCAACCCTAGCGCCAGCCGGGCAGATACGCAGTATTTT.